This T cell receptor beta chain was recorded in a study of T cells in Graves' hyperthyroidism and ophthalmopathy. The CDR3 consists of 16 residues. Germline CDR1 and CDR2: SGDLS and YYNGEE. V was clipped by 0 bases and J by 0 bases, with 9 bases between them. This clonotype was seen a handful of times. TCR beta CDR3 region amplification was performed from RNA transcripts. In the first-round RT-PCR of the TCR CDR3, the HTBI primer set was used. TCRdb reprocessed the multiplex PCR reads with MiXCR, giving one entry per CDR3 protein. The table shows a few hundred thousand distinct CDR3 sequences, with about 18% occurring only once.

Sequencing was done on a sample of blood. This TCR derives from a woman between 45 and 60 years old with Graves' hyperthyroidism. The V call is TRBV9, the J call TRBJ1-4; D gene uncertain. DNA of the CDR3: TGTGCCAGCAGCGTAGGGCTGTCTCCAACTAATGAAAAACTGTTTTTT. It codes for CASSVGLSPTNEKLFF.